A single sample is the source of the 5 T cell receptor beta chains below, sequenced in a study of identical twins. TCRdb recomputed calls from the 5' RACE reads with MiXCR, one row per CDR3 protein. This table has hundreds of thousands of distinct CDR3 sequences, around 6% appearing once. Sequenced: naive T cells sorted from blood. These receptors originate from a man between 18 and 35 years old in good health.

This clonotype occurred many times. The rearrangement joins TRBV12-3 or TRBV12-4 to TRBJ2-1; TRBD1 is a possible D gene (6 bases). The CDR3 covers 11 residues. V was clipped by 3 bases and J by 10 bases, with 7 bases between them. The CDR3 loop reads CASSFGTEQFF. In nucleotides, the CDR3 is TGTGCCAGCAGTTTCGGGACAGAGCAGTTCTTC.

This clonotype has just a few counts. The V gene is TRBV7-2, the J gene TRBJ1-2; D is perhaps TRBD1 (5 bases). Germline CDR1 and CDR2: SGHTA and FQGNSA. The V gene lost 1 base and the J gene lost 8 bases, with 11 bases spanning the gap. The CDR3 consists of 13 residues. As DNA, the CDR3 is TGTGCCAGCAGCTTAGGTCCAGGGTCAGGCTACACCTTC. Amino acid sequence: CASSLGPGSGYTF. The full variable domain, with the rest looked up from reference TRBV7-2 and TRBJ1-2, is GAGVSQSPSNKVTEKGKDVELRCDPISGHTALYWYRQSLGQGLEFLIYFQGNSAPDKSGLPSDRFSAERTGGSVSTLTIQRTQQEDSAVYLCASSLGPGSGYTFGSGTRLTVV.

This clonotype was recorded at least ten times. The J gene is TRBJ2-1, the V gene TRBV6-2 or TRBV6-3; 10 bases agree with TRBD1. The V gene end was trimmed by 6 bases and the J gene end by 9 bases; junction bases not matched to a gene: 8. The CDR3 consists of 14 residues. In germline, CDR1 is MNHEY, CDR2 SVGEGT. CDR3 sequence reads: CASRTGTGAGEQFF. The CDR3 DNA reads TGTGCCAGCAGGACCGGGACAGGGGCGGGTGAGCAGTTCTTC.

V and J are TRBV20-1 and TRBJ1-5; TRBD1 might be the D (6 bases). CDR3 length equals 17 residues. Germline V gene sequence: CDR1 DFQATT, CDR2 SNEGSKA (reference sequence). V shed 0 bases and J shed 2 bases, with 17 bases lying between them. CDR3 sequence reads: CSARDPGRGLGNQPQHF. CDR3 bases: TGCAGTGCTAGAGATCCTGGCAGGGGACTCGGCAATCAGCCCCAGCATTTT.

This clonotype was detected ten times or more. In nucleotides, the CDR3 is TGCAGTGCTAGATGGCCTAGCGAGGGTCATTACGAGCAGTACTTC. This codes for CSARWPSEGHYEQYF. The chain has TRBV20-1 and TRBJ2-7; D might be TRBD2 (6 bases). The CDR3 spans 15 residues. V was trimmed by 2 bases and J by 4 bases, leaving 18 bases between them. Germline CDR1 and CDR2: DFQATT and SNEGSKA (reference sequence).